This T cell receptor beta chain emerged from a study of shared clonotypes between healthy human individuals. Trimming removed 5 bases from V and 2 bases from J, with 22 bases in between. The CDR3 is 18 amino acids. CDR1 and CDR2 from the germline V gene are SEHNR and FQNEAQ (reference sequence). Over several immunoSEQ plates, each subset's genomic DNA was distributed in even portions. Produced via immunoSEQ multiplex PCR; TCRdb's table is partial and in-frame only. Of roughly 2.5 million clones listed, approximately 90% are singletons. The sequenced material came from naive CD4+ T cells sorted from blood. This sample's subset: CD45RA+ positively selected. The origin of this receptor is a young man in good health. The chain joins TRBV7-9 to TRBJ2-1; D is possibly TRBD2 (6 bases). CDR3 in DNA: TGTGCCAGCAGCCCAAATAGCGGAGTAATAGGAGCCTACAATGAGCAGTTCTTC. Translated: CASSPNSGVIGAYNEQFF.